Below, 11 T cell receptor beta chains from the same sample are listed, as sequenced in a study of blood T cell repertoires in COVID-19. Produced via immunoSEQ multiplex PCR; TCRdb's table is partial and in-frame only. Among 150,000 to 200,000 clones listed, about 89% were seen once. The material sequenced was peripheral blood. The source is a man between 65 and 85 years old with acute or convalescent COVID-19.

This clone was recorded only once. This rearrangement joins TRBV6-5 to TRBJ2-7; tentatively, D is TRBD2 (6 bases). CDR3 length: 14 amino acids. V lost 6 bases and J lost 5, with 17 bases in between. Germline CDR1 is MNHEY and CDR2 is SVGAGI. CDR3 coding DNA: TGTGCCAGCAGATTATTGGGGAGGTGGAACGAGCAGTACTTC. Residues: CASRLLGRWNEQYF.

This chain uses TRBV6-1 with TRBJ1-2, with 7 nucleotides matching TRBD1. The germline V gene encodes CDR1 MNHNS and CDR2 SASEGT. The V segment lost 4 bases and the J segment 0 bases; nucleotides outside the gene matches: 8. The CDR3 covers 16 residues. The CDR3 here is CASSAATGRSNYGYTF. For the CDR3, the DNA is TGTGCCAGCAGTGCAGCGACAGGGCGTTCTAACTATGGCTACACCTTC.

This clone was observed a single time. The chain carries TRBV10-3 and TRBJ1-4; 9 bases line up with TRBD1. The CDR3 contains 15 residues. V lost 1 base, J lost 6 bases, and 3 bases stayed unmatched. CDR1 and CDR2 (germline): ENHRY, SYGVKD. CDR3 nucleotides: TGTGCCATCAGTGAGTTCCGGGACAGGGATGAAAAACTGTTTTTT. This gives the protein CAISEFRDRDEKLFF.

The J gene is TRBJ1-3, the V gene TRBV7-6, with D perhaps TRBD1 (5 bases). The V gene lost 2 bases and the J gene lost 0 bases, with 11 bases spanning the gap. The CDR3 totals 16 residues. Germline assignment: CDR1 SGHVS and CDR2 FNYEAQ. The CDR3 DNA reads TGTGCCAGCAGCTTAATTCCGGGGGGCTCTGGAAACACCATATATTTT. Its protein is CASSLIPGGSGNTIYF.

The chain carries TRBV12-3 or TRBV12-4 and TRBJ2-7; the match to TRBD2 covers 7 bases. Trimming at V came to 3 bases and at J to 9 bases, leaving 8 bases not matched to a gene. This CDR3 is 13 amino acids long. CDR3 bases: TGTGCCAGCAGTTTGGTGTTCAGGGAGGGGCAGTACTTC. Protein: CASSLVFREGQYF.

This clone was seen a few times. The rearrangement uses TRBV7-9 and TRBJ1-6; D gene ambiguous. There are 16 residues in the CDR3. Trimming left V 5 bases short and J 0 bases short, with 11 bases between. Germline CDR1 is SEHNR and CDR2 is FQNEAQ (reference sequence). DNA of the CDR3: TGTGCCAGCAGCCCCCGCGGGAGCTCCTATAATTCACCCCTCCACTTT. Amino acids: CASSPRGSSYNSPLHF.

The chain couples TRBV2 to TRBJ2-7, with D tentatively TRBD1 (6 bases). The V and J ends lost 7 bases and 5 bases respectively, with 15 bases between them. CDR3 length: 13 amino acids. Looked up from germline, CDR1 is SNHLY and CDR2 is FYNNEI. DNA of the CDR3: TGTGCCAGCAAAAACAACAGGGTGAACGAGCAGTACTTC. This gives the protein CASKNNRVNEQYF. Drawing the rest from reference TRBV2 and TRBJ2-7, the complete variable domain is EPEVTQTPSHQVTQMGQEVILRCVPISNHLYFYWYRQILGQKVEFLVSFYNNEISEKSEIFDDQFSVERPDGSNFTLKIRSTKLEDSAMYFCASKNNRVNEQYFGPGTRLTVT.

The J gene is TRBJ1-1, the V gene TRBV28, with 7 positions matching TRBD1. CDR3 length equals 13 residues. Germline trimming cut 10 bases from V and 1 base from J; bases unmatched to any gene: 6. CDR1 is MDHEN and CDR2 is SYDVKM in the germline V gene. The CDR3 DNA sequence: TGTGCCACCGTGGGACAGCCGAACACTGAAGCTTTCTTT. Translated: CATVGQPNTEAFF.

In nucleotides, the CDR3 is TGTGCCAGCAAGGCGGACTATGGGTCCTACAATGAGCAGTTCTTC. Its protein is CASKADYGSYNEQFF. The genes are TRBV2 and TRBJ2-1; maybe TRBD2 (6 bases). V lost 7 bases to trimming and J lost 1 base, with 14 bases between them. From germline, CDR1 is SNHLY and CDR2 FYNNEI. The CDR3 loop spans 15 amino acids.

The chain recombines TRBV2 with TRBJ1-4; no clear D. V was shortened by 3 bases and J by 0 bases, with 8 bases between the two germline ends. Germline V gene data show CDR1 as SNHLY and CDR2 as FYNNEI. CDR3 size: 15 residues. CDR3 sequence reads: CASSENSATNEKLFF. CDR3 sequence (DNA): TGTGCCAGCAGTGAGAATTCAGCAACTAATGAAAAACTGTTTTTT.

The chain uses TRBV4-1 and TRBJ2-7; no clear D gene. Germline-derived CDR1 and CDR2 are MGHRA and YSYEKL. The germline V and J ends were trimmed by 0 bases and 2 bases, with 11 bases remaining between them. This CDR3 spans 15 amino acids. The CDR3 protein is CASSQDTLSAYEQYF. The DNA for the CDR3 is TGCGCCAGCAGCCAAGACACCTTATCGGCCTACGAGCAGTACTTC.